This record covers a single T cell receptor (beta chain). Using immunoSEQ multiplex PCR, the repertoire was profiled, and TCRdb retains in-frame clones only, with some absent. The data hold about 1,400 clones, with less than 30% observed a single time. The data were taken from a study of sequential checkpoint blockade in melanoma. Study-wide background: Both treatment sequences were followed by maintenance nivolumab. DNA from 90 to 100 pretreatment tumor samples underwent TCRβ immunosequencing. Matched biopsies came pretreatment and at week 13 for about two dozen patients.

Treatment described: randomized to nivolumab then ipilimumab (arm A) or the reverse (arm B). Germline CDR1 and CDR2: LNHDA and SQIVND (reference sequence). V was shortened by 9 bases and J by 5 bases, with 8 bases between the two germline ends. This CDR3 contains 11 residues. The sequences come from tumor tissue (inferred from file names), collected from a patient given nivolumab and ipilimumab in sequence. V is TRBV19 and J is TRBJ2-1; TRBD1 might be the D (6 bases). This clonotype originated in a human donor with melanoma. This CDR3 is CASWGHNEQFF. CDR3 sequence (DNA): TGTGCCAGCTGGGGGCACAATGAGCAGTTCTTC.